One sample yielded the 32 T cell receptor beta chains listed below, sequenced in a study of cytomegalovirus exposure and HLA in healthy donors listed by TCRdb under 2017. The library relied on the immunoSEQ multiplex PCR assay. For the multiplex PCR, a mixture combining 60 forward primers for TCR Vbeta segments and 13 reverse primers for TCR Jbeta segments was used. TCRdb mirrors the immuneACCESS table, restricted to in-frame sequences. Some clones are absent from its copies; in checked studies, under half trace to an unresolved V gene, and the reason for the others is unknown. The sample table lists about 120,000 clones, 55% to 80% of them with a count of one. The top ten constitute about 2.2% of the sample. The sequenced material came from PBMCs. The receptors originated from a woman aged 25 to 45 in good health and CMV-seronegative.

The chain couples TRBV6-6 to TRBJ2-7; no clear D gene. Trimming shortened V by 5 bases and J by 0 bases, and 11 bases separated the two germline ends. This CDR3 is built from 14 residues. Germline V gives CDR1 MNHNY, CDR2 SVGAGI (reference sequence). CDR3 residues: CASSQLGVSYEQYF. The CDR3 DNA sequence: TGTGCCAGCAGTCAATTGGGCGTCTCCTACGAGCAGTACTTC.

The chain links TRBV6-5 to TRBJ1-1; D remains ambiguous. The V end was cut by 8 bases, the J end by 3 bases, with 13 bases between. Germline V CDR1 and CDR2: MNHEY, SVGAGI. The CDR3 has 13 residues. CDR3 nucleotide sequence: TGTGCCAGCCGTGAAGAAGAGCACACTGAAGCTTTCTTT. It specifies CASREEEHTEAFF.

V and J are TRBV6-5 and TRBJ2-7; no clear D. In germline, CDR1 is MNHEY, CDR2 SVGAGI. The CDR3 totals 11 residues. Trimming took 2 bases from V and 5 from J, leaving 4 bases between them. CDR3 region: CASSYLHEQYF. CDR3 sequence (DNA): TGTGCCAGCAGTTACCTCCACGAGCAGTACTTC.

In its sample, this clone was seen a few times. This rearrangement joins TRBV28 to TRBJ1-1; 8 bases map to TRBD1. V gave up 6 bases and J gave up 1 base; unmatched junction bases: 10. The CDR3 length is 16 residues. Germline values: CDR1 MDHEN, CDR2 SYDVKM. In DNA, the CDR3 is TGTGCCAGCAGCCCCGTAGGACAGGGAAGGAACACTGAAGCTTTCTTT. Amino acid sequence: CASSPVGQGRNTEAFF.

This sequence joins TRBV13 and TRBJ2-1; D might be TRBD2 (5 bases). The CDR3 covers 15 residues. The germline CDR1 and CDR2 sequences are PRHDT and FYEKMQ (reference sequence). Trimming took 3 bases from V and 4 from J, leaving 13 bases between them. The CDR3 is CASSFRQRRYNEQFF. CDR3 nucleotide sequence: TGTGCCAGCAGCTTCCGCCAGCGGAGGTACAATGAGCAGTTCTTC.

This clone was counted a few times. This chain connects TRBV7-2 to TRBJ2-1; TRBD2 agrees at 9 bases. Germline lookup yields CDR1 SGHTA and CDR2 FQGNSA. V lost 0 bases to trimming and J lost 9 bases; unmatched junction nucleotides: 6. This CDR3 is built from 15 residues. The CDR3 region is CASSLASGSTGEQFF. The CDR3 nucleotides are TGTGCCAGCAGCTTAGCTAGCGGGAGTACTGGTGAGCAGTTCTTC. Filled out from reference TRBV7-2 and TRBJ2-1, the complete variable domain reads GAGVSQSPSNKVTEKGKDVELRCDPISGHTALYWYRQSLGQGLEFLIYFQGNSAPDKSGLPSDRFSAERTGGSVSTLTIQRTQQEDSAVYLCASSLASGSTGEQFFGPGTRLTVL.

The rearrangement joins TRBV2 to TRBJ2-1, with a tentative D call TRBD1 (6 bases). This CDR3 has 15 residues. The V end lost 3 bases, the J end lost 2 bases, and 11 bases lay between the germline ends. Germline-derived CDR1 and CDR2 are SNHLY and FYNNEI. The CDR3 sequence is CASSEGRGTYNEQFF. Here the CDR3 DNA reads TGTGCCAGCAGTGAGGGCAGGGGCACCTACAATGAGCAGTTCTTC.

This clone is a singleton in its sample. V usage is TRBV7-9 and J usage is TRBJ2-1; 8 bases are shared with TRBD2. Germline V gene lookup returns CDR1 SEHNR and CDR2 FQNEAQ (reference sequence). The CDR3 sequence is 13 residues long. Trimming cost V 8 bases and J 6 bases; bases outside gene matches: 6. The CDR3 DNA reads TGTGCCAGCGGGACTAGTAGGGGCAATGAGCAGTTCTTC. This sequence encodes CASGTSRGNEQFF.

This clone was counted a single time. This chain uses TRBV6-5 with TRBJ2-7; D uncertain. The V end lost 5 bases, the J end lost 6 bases, and 11 bases lay between the germline ends. The germline V gene has CDR1 MNHEY and CDR2 SVGAGI. The CDR3 length is 12 residues. CDR3: CASSHYFGEQYF. The CDR3 DNA reads as TGTGCCAGCAGTCACTACTTCGGCGAGCAGTACTTC.

The chain has TRBV7-9 and TRBJ2-5; D is unclear. CDR1 SEHNR and CDR2 FQNEAQ come from the germline V gene (reference sequence). V was clipped by 4 bases and J by 2 bases, with 14 bases between them. The CDR3 has 15 residues. Here the CDR3 reads CASSSSVGRQETQYF. In nucleotides, the CDR3 is TGTGCCAGCAGCTCATCAGTGGGCCGACAAGAGACCCAGTACTTC. The variable domain in full, completed from reference TRBV7-9 and TRBJ2-5, reads DTGVSQNPRHKITKRGQNVTFRCDPISEHNRLYWYRQTLGQGPEFLTYFQNEAQLEKSRLLSDRFSAERPKGSFSTLEIQRTEQGDSAMYLCASSSSVGRQETQYFGPGTRLLVL.

The chain is built from TRBV5-1 and TRBJ2-1, with 13 bases fitting TRBD2. The V segment lost 4 bases and the J segment 8 bases; nucleotides outside the gene matches: 6. There are 15 residues in the CDR3. CDR1 and CDR2 (germline): SGHRS, YFSETQ. The CDR3 is CASSRGLAGIYEQFF. The CDR3 region has the DNA TGCGCCAGCAGCCGGGGACTAGCGGGAATATATGAGCAGTTCTTC.

This clone was counted between two and nine times. V gene TRBV6-6 combines with J gene TRBJ2-2; TRBD1 aligns across 9 bases. The CDR3 spans 16 residues. The V gene's germline CDR1 is MNHNY and CDR2 SVGAGI (reference sequence). The ends lost 2 bases at V and 6 bases at J; junction bases unmatched: 7. In DNA, the CDR3 is TGTGCCAGCAGTTACCCATCGGACAGGGGTCCCGGGGAGCTGTTTTTT. It specifies CASSYPSDRGPGELFF.

V and J are TRBV18 and TRBJ1-4; maybe TRBD1 (6 bases). Trimming stripped 6 bases from V and 6 bases from J, with 14 bases between. CDR1 and CDR2 from the germline V gene are KGHSH and LQKENI. This CDR3 has 14 residues. CDR3 sequence reads: CASSPTGWDEKLFF. Written as DNA, the CDR3 is TGTGCCAGCTCTCCGACAGGTTGGGATGAAAAACTGTTTTTT.

In this sample, this clone turned up a few times. The chain is built from TRBV6-1 and TRBJ2-6; D gene uncertain. The germline gives CDR1 MNHNS, CDR2 SASEGT. The V end lost 3 bases, the J end lost 2 bases, and 2 bases lay between the germline ends. The CDR3 loop spans 13 amino acids. In DNA form, the CDR3 reads TGTGCCAGCAGTGATACTGGGGCCAACGTCCTGACTTTC. Translated: CASSDTGANVLTF.

The chain combines TRBV11-2 with TRBJ1-2; D may be TRBD1 (6 bases). CDR3 length: 15 amino acids. V lost 5 bases and J 7 bases, leaving 20 bases between the germline ends. The germline V gene has CDR1 SGHAT and CDR2 FQNNGV. This CDR3 reads CASSPGPSGVGGYTF. The DNA of the CDR3 is TGTGCCAGCAGCCCGGGCCCGTCAGGGGTCGGTGGCTACACCTTC.

The CDR3 protein is CASRTRLAGVGADTQYF. In nucleotides, the CDR3 is TGTGCCAGCAGAACGCGGCTAGCGGGAGTAGGTGCAGATACGCAGTATTTT. This sequence joins TRBV28 and TRBJ2-3, with 10 nucleotides matching TRBD2. With V trimmed by 6 bases and J by 4 bases, 13 bases remained unmatched. This CDR3 has 17 amino acids. The germline CDR1 and CDR2 sequences are MDHEN and SYDVKM.

In the case of this clone: The DNA is left out, because the CDR3 cannot be placed on it with certainty; the CDR3 is given as TCRdb lists it. The chain uses TRBV19 and TRBJ2-2; TRBD2, the D gene given by the table, was not confirmed from the DNA. Counting both end residues, the CDR3 totals 16 amino acids. Germline V CDR1 and CDR2: LNHDA, SQIVND (reference sequence). The CDR3 protein is CASILAGGPNTGELFF.

This clone was found a few times. The chain is built from TRBV7-9 and TRBJ2-1; D may be TRBD1 (6 bases). Per germline, CDR1 SEHNR and CDR2 FQNEAQ (reference sequence). This CDR3 region has 14 residues. Trimming removed 5 bases from V and 15 bases from J, with 23 bases in between. The DNA for the CDR3 is TGTGCCAGCAGCACCATGACAGGCCGGGACAAATGGTTCTTC. Protein: CASSTMTGRDKWFF.

Points on this clone: The sample contains more than one DNA sequence encoding this CDR3. The V call is TRBV10-1, the J call TRBJ2-7, with D hard to call. The germline gives CDR1 WNHNN, CDR2 SYGVQD (reference sequence). The CDR3 sequence is 12 residues long. Trimming took 2 bases from V and 3 from J, leaving 5 bases between them. CDR3 bases: TGCGCCAGCAGTGAGGCAGGCTACGAGCAGTACTTC. Translated: CASSEAGYEQYF.

The DNA of the CDR3 is TGTGCCAGCAGTCCGAGCATATTCTACGAGCAGTACTTC. Its translation is CASSPSIFYEQYF. This sequence joins TRBV6-6 and TRBJ2-7; the D is unclear. Germline V gene sequence: CDR1 MNHNY, CDR2 SVGAGI (reference sequence). This CDR3 has 13 amino acids. V was pared by 5 bases and J by 3 bases, with 11 bases between.

This chain links TRBV28 with TRBJ2-1; 7 bases match TRBD2. In germline, CDR1 is MDHEN, CDR2 SYDVKM. The CDR3 spans 13 residues. V trimming: 4 bases; J trimming: 8 bases; junction bases outside the gene matches: 5. CDR3 protein: CASSWGGVHEQFF. The CDR3 DNA sequence: TGTGCCAGCAGTTGGGGGGGGGTTCATGAGCAGTTCTTC.

The J gene is TRBJ2-3, the V gene TRBV6-5; D might be TRBD2 (6 bases). The CDR3 length is 16 residues. Germline CDR1 reads MNHEY; CDR2 reads SVGAGI. V was trimmed by 0 bases and J by 6 bases, leaving 16 bases between them. The CDR3 DNA reads TGTGCCAGCAGTTACTCAAGGGAGGCGGAATTTGATACGCAGTATTTT. Its protein product is CASSYSREAEFDTQYF.

The rearrangement links TRBV28 to TRBJ2-7, with 8 bases identical to TRBD1. CDR3 length: 15 residues. With 5 bases clipped from V and 4 bases from J, the junction kept 10 bases outside the gene matches. Germline CDR1 is MDHEN and CDR2 is SYDVKM. The CDR3 here is CASSPSGQGSYEQYF. The CDR3 DNA reads TGTGCCAGCAGTCCCAGCGGACAGGGATCATACGAGCAGTACTTC.

The CDR3 is CASSPTGYQETQYF. The DNA of the CDR3 is TGCGCCAGCAGTCCCACAGGGTACCAAGAGACCCAGTACTTC. V is TRBV10-2 and J is TRBJ2-5, with a weak D call TRBD1 (6 bases). This CDR3 region has 14 residues. Germline lookup yields CDR1 WSHSY and CDR2 SAAADI. The V gene lost 5 bases and the J gene lost 0 bases, with 10 bases spanning the gap.

The CDR3 reads CAWSRGTGNYNEQFF. The CDR3 DNA reads TGTGCCTGGAGTCGCGGGACAGGGAACTACAATGAGCAGTTCTTC. The rearrangement joins TRBV30 to TRBJ2-1; 9 nucleotides agree with TRBD1. CDR3 length: 15 amino acids. Losses at the gene ends were 2 bases for V and 3 bases for J; bases not matched to a gene: 5. Germline values: CDR1 GTSNPN, CDR2 SVGIG (reference sequence).

The rearrangement joins TRBV4-2 to TRBJ1-3; the match to TRBD1 covers 7 bases. CDR1 and CDR2 (germline): LGHNA, YNFKEQ. The trim removed 4 bases at V and 4 bases at J, leaving 7 bases unmatched. This CDR3 contains 15 residues. The CDR3 DNA follows: TGTGCCAGCAGCCCTTTGACAGGGTACGGAAACACCATATATTTT. Translating it yields CASSPLTGYGNTIYF.

CDR3 in amino acids: CASSFSSYGYTF. CDR3 DNA sequence: TGTGCCAGCAGCTTTTCCAGTTATGGCTACACCTTC. The V call is TRBV7-9, the J call TRBJ1-2, with D hard to call. Germline lookup yields CDR1 SEHNR and CDR2 FQNEAQ (reference sequence). The CDR3 is 12 residues long. V lost 3 bases and J 5 bases, leaving 7 bases between the germline ends.

The rearrangement links TRBV19 to TRBJ2-3, with 10 bases matching TRBD2. Trimming removed 5 bases from V and 1 base from J; junction bases left unmatched: 6. From germline, CDR1 is LNHDA and CDR2 SQIVND (reference sequence). The CDR3 spans 16 residues. The CDR3 sequence is CASSALAGVGTDTQYF. The DNA of the CDR3 is TGTGCCAGTAGTGCGCTAGCGGGAGTGGGCACAGATACGCAGTATTTT.

This clone was observed a few times. This chain links TRBV29-1 with TRBJ2-5; D remains ambiguous. Germline CDR1 and CDR2: SQVTM and ANQGSEA. The length of the CDR3 is 11 residues. With 6 bases removed from V and 4 bases from J, the gap between germline ends came to 9 bases. CDR3 coding DNA: TGCAGCGTACCGGGTTTAGAGACCCAGTACTTC. Translated: CSVPGLETQYF.

This clone was detected only a few times. The chain joins TRBV29-1 to TRBJ1-1, with 9 bases that match TRBD1. The CDR3 is 14 residues long. The V and J ends lost 6 bases and 1 base, in that order; junction bases with no gene match: 6. From germline, CDR1 is SQVTM and CDR2 ANQGSEA. The chain's CDR3 is CSVQGASRNTEAFF. The CDR3 region has the DNA TGCAGCGTACAGGGGGCTTCCAGGAACACTGAAGCTTTCTTT.

The V call is TRBV5-1, the J call TRBJ2-7; 8 bases are a match to TRBD1. J was trimmed by 2 bases and V by 3 bases; bases with no gene match: 4. CDR1 SGHRS and CDR2 YFSETQ come from the germline V gene. CDR3 size: 14 residues. CDR3 sequence reads: CASSSGQGTYEQYF. The CDR3 DNA reads as TGCGCCAGCAGCTCCGGACAGGGAACCTACGAGCAGTACTTC.

The chain couples TRBV7-9 to TRBJ2-1, with 9 bases that match TRBD2. This CDR3 region has 14 residues. Per the germline V gene, CDR1 is SEHNR and CDR2 is FQNEAQ (reference sequence). The J segment lost 10 bases and the V segment lost 6 bases, leaving 10 bases of the junction unmatched. CDR3 bases: TGTGCCAGCAGTTCCGGGACTAGCCATTTCGAGCAGTTCTTC. This codes for CASSSGTSHFEQFF.